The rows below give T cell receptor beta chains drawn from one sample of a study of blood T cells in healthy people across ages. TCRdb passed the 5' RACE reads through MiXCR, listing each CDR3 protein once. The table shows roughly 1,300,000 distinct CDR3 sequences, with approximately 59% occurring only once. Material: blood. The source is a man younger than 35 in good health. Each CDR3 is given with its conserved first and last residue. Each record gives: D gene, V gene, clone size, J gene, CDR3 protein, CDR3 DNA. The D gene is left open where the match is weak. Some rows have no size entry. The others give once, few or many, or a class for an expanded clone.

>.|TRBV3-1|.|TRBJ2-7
CASSQDRRVGEQYF
TGTGCCAGCAGCCAAGATCGCAGGGTTGGAGAGCAGTACTTC
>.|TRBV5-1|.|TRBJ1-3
CASSLDGDKASATIYF
TGCGCCAGCAGCTTGGACGGGGACAAGGCGTCGGCCACCATATATTTT
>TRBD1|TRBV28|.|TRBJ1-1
CASSLPATGTGGTEAFF
TGTGCCAGCAGTTTGCCGGCCACCGGGACAGGGGGTACTGAAGCTTTCTTT
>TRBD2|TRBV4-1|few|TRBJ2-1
CASSKLAGDEQFF
TGCGCCAGCAGCAAACTAGCGGGAGATGAGCAGTTCTTC
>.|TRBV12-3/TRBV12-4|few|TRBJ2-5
CASSGQQETQYF
TGTGCCAGCAGTGGACAGCAAGAGACCCAGTACTTC
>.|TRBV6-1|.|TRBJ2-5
CASSEARGGGTQYF
TGTGCCAGCAGTGAAGCTAGGGGTGGTGGGACCCAGTACTTC
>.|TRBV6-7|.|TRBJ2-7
CASSPRFWYEQYF
TGTGCCAGCAGTCCCCGGTTTTGGTACGAGCAGTACTTC
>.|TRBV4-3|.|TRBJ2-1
CASSQGMAGSKQFF
TGCGCCAGCAGCCAAGGGATGGCTGGGAGTAAGCAGTTCTTC
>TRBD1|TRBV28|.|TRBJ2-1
CASSPRETGGYSYNEQFF
TGTGCCAGCAGTCCAAGGGAAACAGGGGGGTACTCCTACAATGAGCAGTTCTTC
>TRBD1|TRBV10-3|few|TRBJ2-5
CAISELTGQLQETQYF
TGTGCCATCAGTGAGTTGACGGGACAGCTACAAGAGACCCAGTACTTC
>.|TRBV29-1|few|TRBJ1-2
CSVERTDYGYTF
TGCAGCGTTGAGAGGACGGACTATGGCTACACCTTC
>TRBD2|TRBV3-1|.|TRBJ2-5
CASSQVGGLADGETQYF
TGTGCCAGCAGCCAAGTAGGGGGACTAGCAGACGGAGAGACCCAGTACTTC
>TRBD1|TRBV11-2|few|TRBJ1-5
CASSHDRGNQPQHF
TGTGCCAGCAGCCATGACAGGGGTAATCAGCCCCAGCATTTT
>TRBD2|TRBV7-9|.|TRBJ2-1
CASSLRSSGREEQFF
TGTGCCAGCAGCTTAAGGTCTAGCGGGAGAGAAGAGCAGTTCTTC
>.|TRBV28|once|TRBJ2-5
CASSLQALGRQETQYF
TGTGCCAGCAGTTTGCAGGCATTAGGGAGGCAAGAGACCCAGTACTTC
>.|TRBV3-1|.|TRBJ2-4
CASNQDIWSIQYF
TGTGCCAGCAACCAAGATATTTGGAGCATTCAGTACTTC
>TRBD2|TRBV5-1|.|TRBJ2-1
CASRPPGLALNEQFF
TGCGCCAGCAGACCGCCAGGACTAGCTCTTAATGAGCAGTTCTTC
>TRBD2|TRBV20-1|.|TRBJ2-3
CSVQTSGRGDTQYF
TGCAGTGTTCAGACTAGCGGGAGAGGAGATACGCAGTATTTT
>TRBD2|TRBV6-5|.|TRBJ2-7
CASSYALTSGSYSYEQYF
TGTGCCAGCAGTTACGCTCTAACTAGCGGGAGCTACTCCTACGAGCAGTACTTC
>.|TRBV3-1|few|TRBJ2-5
CASSLMGWGIQETQYF
TGTGCCAGCAGCTTAATGGGCTGGGGGATTCAAGAGACCCAGTACTTC
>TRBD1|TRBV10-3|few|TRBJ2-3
CAISTATTGGLTDTQYF
TGTGCCATCAGTACCGCTACGACAGGGGGCCTCACAGATACGCAGTATTTT
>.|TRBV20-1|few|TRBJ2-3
CSARDPWQNTDTQYF
TGCAGTGCTAGAGATCCGTGGCAGAACACAGATACGCAGTATTTT
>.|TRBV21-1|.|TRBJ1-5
CASSKVAGGSNQPQHF
.
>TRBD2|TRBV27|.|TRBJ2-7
CASSSHLAGLYEQYF
TGTGCCAGCAGTTCCCACCTAGCGGGACTATACGAGCAGTACTTC
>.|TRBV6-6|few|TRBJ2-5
CASRSGTGETQYF
TGTGCCAGCAGGTCAGGCACGGGGGAGACCCAGTACTTC
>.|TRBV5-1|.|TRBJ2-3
CASSSAPRTDTQYF
TGCGCCAGCAGCTCGGCCCCGCGCACAGATACGCAGTATTTT